One T cell receptor (beta chain) is described in this entry. This sample is drawn from a study of blood T cell repertoires in COVID-19. Clones were read by immunoSEQ multiplex PCR, and TCRdb kept only the in-frame ones, dropping some. Here the sample spans some 300,000 clones, 85% to 90% being singletons. Germline V CDR1 and CDR2: KGHSH, LQKENI. Trimming cost V 3 bases and J 6 bases, with 19 bases left between them. This CDR3 spans 16 amino acids. The receptor was isolated from a man between 65 and 79 years old with acute or convalescent COVID-19. This chain connects TRBV18 to TRBJ2-3, with D possibly TRBD1 on 5 matching bases. Material: peripheral blood. The CDR3 region has the DNA TGTGCCAGCTCACCCCGCTTTGACAGCTTACTCGATACGCAGTATTTT. As protein: CASSPRFDSLLDTQYF.